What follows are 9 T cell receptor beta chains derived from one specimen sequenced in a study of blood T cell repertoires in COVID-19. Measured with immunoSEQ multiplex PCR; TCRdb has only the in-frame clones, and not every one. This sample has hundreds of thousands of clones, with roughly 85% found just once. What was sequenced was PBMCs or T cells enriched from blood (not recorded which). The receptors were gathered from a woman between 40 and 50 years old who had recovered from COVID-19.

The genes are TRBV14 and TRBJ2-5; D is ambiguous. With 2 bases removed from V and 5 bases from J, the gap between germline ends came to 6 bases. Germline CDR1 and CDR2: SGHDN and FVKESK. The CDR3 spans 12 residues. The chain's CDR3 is CASSQLWETQYF. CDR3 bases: TGTGCCAGCAGCCAACTATGGGAGACCCAGTACTTC.

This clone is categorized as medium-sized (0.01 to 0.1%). This CDR3 is CASSRLAGVDTQYF. The DNA for the CDR3 is TGTGCCAGCAGTAGACTAGCGGGAGTAGATACGCAGTATTTT. This rearrangement joins TRBV6-5 to TRBJ2-3, with 12 bases aligning to TRBD2. Unmatched junction bases numbered 2, after V lost 5 bases and J lost 5 bases. Germline V CDR1 and CDR2: MNHEY, SVGAGI. This CDR3 has 14 amino acids.

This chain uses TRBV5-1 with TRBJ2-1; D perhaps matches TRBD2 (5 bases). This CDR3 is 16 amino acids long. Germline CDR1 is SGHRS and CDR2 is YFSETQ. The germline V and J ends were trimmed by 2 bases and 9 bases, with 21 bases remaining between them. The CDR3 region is CASSFHRETRVGEQFF. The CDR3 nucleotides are TGCGCCAGCAGCTTCCACCGAGAGACGAGGGTAGGTGAGCAGTTCTTC.

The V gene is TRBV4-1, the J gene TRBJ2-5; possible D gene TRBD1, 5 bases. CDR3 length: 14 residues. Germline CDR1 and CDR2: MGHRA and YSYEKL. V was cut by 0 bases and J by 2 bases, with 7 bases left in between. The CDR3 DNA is TGCGCCAGCAGCCAAGAAGGGGCACAAGAGACCCAGTACTTC. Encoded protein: CASSQEGAQETQYF.

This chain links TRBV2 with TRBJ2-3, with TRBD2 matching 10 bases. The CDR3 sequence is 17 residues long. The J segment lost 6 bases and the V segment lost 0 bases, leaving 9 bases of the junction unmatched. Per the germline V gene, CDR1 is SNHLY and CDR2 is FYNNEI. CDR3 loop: CASSEAVTSGRADTQYF. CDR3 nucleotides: TGTGCCAGCAGTGAAGCGGTGACTAGCGGGCGCGCGGATACGCAGTATTTT.

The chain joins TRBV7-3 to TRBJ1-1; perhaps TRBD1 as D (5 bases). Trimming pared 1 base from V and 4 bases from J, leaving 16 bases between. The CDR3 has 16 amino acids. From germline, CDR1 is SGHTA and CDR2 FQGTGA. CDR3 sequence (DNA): TGTGCCAGCAGCTTAATCCCGGGGGGGATGCTCACTGAAGCTTTCTTT. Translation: CASSLIPGGMLTEAFF.

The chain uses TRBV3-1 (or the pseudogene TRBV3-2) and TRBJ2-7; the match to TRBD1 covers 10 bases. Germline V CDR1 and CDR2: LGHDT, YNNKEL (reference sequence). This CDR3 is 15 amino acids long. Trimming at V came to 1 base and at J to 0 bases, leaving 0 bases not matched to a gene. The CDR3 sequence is CASSQGDRGSYEQYF. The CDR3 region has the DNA TGTGCCAGCAGCCAAGGGGACAGGGGCTCCTACGAGCAGTACTTC.

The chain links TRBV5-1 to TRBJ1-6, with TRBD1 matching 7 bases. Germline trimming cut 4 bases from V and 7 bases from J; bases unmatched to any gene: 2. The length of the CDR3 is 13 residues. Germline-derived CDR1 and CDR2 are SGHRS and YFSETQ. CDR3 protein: CASSRGQNSPLHF. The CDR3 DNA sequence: TGCGCCAGCAGCAGGGGACAGAATTCACCCCTCCACTTT.

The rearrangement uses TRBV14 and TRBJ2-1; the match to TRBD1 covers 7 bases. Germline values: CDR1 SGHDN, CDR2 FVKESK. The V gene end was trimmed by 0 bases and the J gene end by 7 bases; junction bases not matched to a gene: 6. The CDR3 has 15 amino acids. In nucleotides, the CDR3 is TGTGCCAGCAGCCAAGATAGGGGGCCAGCAAATGAGCAGTTCTTC. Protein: CASSQDRGPANEQFF. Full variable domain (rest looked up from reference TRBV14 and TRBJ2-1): EAGVTQFPSHSVIEKGQTVTLRCDPISGHDNLYWYRRVMGKEIKFLLHFVKESKQDESGMPNNRFLAERTGGTYSTLKVQPAELEDSGVYFCASSQDRGPANEQFFGPGTRLTVL.